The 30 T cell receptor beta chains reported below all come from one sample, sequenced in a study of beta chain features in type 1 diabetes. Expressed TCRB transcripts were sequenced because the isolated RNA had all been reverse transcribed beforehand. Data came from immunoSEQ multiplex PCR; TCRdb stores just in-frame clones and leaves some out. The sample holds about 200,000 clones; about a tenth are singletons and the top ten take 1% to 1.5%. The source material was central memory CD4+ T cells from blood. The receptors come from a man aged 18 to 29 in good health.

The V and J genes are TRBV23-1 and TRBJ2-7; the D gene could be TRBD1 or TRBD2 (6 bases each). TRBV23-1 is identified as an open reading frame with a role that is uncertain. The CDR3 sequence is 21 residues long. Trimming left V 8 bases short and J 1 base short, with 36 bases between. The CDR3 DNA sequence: TGCGCCAGCTGCGGGACATGGCCCTTTGAACCCGGATTGGGGTCTTCCTACGAGCAGTACTTC. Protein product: CASCGTWPFEPGLGSSYEQYF.

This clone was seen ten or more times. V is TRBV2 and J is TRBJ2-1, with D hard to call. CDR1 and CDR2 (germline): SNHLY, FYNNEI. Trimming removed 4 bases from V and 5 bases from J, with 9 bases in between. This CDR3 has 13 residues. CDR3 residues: CASSVLGHNEQFF. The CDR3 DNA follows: TGTGCCAGCAGTGTGTTAGGGCACAATGAGCAGTTCTTC. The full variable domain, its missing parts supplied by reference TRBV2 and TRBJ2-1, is EPEVTQTPSHQVTQMGQEVILRCVPISNHLYFYWYRQILGQKVEFLVSFYNNEISEKSEIFDDQFSVERPDGSNFTLKIRSTKLEDSAMYFCASSVLGHNEQFFGPGTRLTVL.

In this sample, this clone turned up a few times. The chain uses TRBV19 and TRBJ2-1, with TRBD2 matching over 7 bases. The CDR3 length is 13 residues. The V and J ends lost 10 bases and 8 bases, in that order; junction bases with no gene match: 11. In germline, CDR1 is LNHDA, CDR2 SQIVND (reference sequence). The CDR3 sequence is CATKTSNQHEQFF. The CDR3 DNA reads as TGTGCCACCAAGACTAGCAATCAACATGAGCAGTTCTTC.

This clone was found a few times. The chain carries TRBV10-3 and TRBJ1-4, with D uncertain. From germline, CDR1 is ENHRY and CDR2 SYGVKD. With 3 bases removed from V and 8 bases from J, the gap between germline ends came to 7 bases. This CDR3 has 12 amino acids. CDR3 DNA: TGTGCCATCAGTGACAGGAGCGAAAAACTGTTTTTT. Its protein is CAISDRSEKLFF.

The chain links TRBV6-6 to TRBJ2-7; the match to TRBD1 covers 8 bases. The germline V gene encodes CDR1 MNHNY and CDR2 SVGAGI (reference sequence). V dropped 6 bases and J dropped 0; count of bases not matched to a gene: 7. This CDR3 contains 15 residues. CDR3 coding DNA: TGTGCCAGCAGGTCGCAGGGGGCGAACTCCTACGAGCAGTACTTC. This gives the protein CASRSQGANSYEQYF.

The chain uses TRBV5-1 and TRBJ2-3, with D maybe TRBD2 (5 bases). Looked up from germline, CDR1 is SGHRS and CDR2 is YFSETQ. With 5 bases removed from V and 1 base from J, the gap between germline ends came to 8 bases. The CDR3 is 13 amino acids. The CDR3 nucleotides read TGCGCCAGCAGAACGAGGGGCACAGATACGCAGTATTTT. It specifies CASRTRGTDTQYF.

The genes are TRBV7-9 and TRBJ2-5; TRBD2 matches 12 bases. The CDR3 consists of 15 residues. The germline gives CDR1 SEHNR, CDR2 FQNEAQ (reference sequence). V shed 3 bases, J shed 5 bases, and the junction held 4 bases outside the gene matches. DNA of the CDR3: TGTGCCAGCAGCTTCACTAGCGGGAGGAGGGAGACCCAGTACTTC. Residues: CASSFTSGRRETQYF. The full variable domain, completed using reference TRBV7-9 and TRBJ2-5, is DTGVSQNPRHKITKRGQNVTFRCDPISEHNRLYWYRQTLGQGPEFLTYFQNEAQLEKSRLLSDRFSAERPKGSFSTLEIQRTEQGDSAMYLCASSFTSGRRETQYFGPGTRLLVL.

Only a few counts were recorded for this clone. DNA of the CDR3: TGTGCCTGGAGTAAGCAGGCCGAGCAGTACTTC. It translates to CAWSKQAEQYF. V and J are TRBV30 and TRBJ2-7; D uncertain. Germline CDR1 is GTSNPN and CDR2 is SVGIG (reference sequence). This CDR3 spans 11 amino acids. V lost 2 bases to trimming and J lost 6 bases, with 8 bases between them.

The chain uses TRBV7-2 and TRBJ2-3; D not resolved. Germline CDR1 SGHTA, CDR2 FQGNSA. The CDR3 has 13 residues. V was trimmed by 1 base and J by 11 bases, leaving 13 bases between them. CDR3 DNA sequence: TGTGCCAGCAGCTTAGAAAGACTCGATCGGCAGTATTTT. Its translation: CASSLERLDRQYF.

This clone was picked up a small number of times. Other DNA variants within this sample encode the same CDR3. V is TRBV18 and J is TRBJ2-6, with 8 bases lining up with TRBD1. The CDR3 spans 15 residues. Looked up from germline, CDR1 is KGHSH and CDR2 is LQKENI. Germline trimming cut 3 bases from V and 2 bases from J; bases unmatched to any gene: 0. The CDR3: CASSPDRAGANVLTF. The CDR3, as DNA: TGTGCCAGCTCACCGGACAGGGCTGGGGCCAACGTCCTGACTTTC.

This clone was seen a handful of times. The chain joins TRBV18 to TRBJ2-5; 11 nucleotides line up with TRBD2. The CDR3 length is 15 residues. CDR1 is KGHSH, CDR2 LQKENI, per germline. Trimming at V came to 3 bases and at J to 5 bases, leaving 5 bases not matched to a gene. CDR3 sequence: CASSPQTSGTETQYF. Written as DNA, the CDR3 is TGTGCCAGCTCACCCCAGACTAGCGGGACGGAGACCCAGTACTTC.

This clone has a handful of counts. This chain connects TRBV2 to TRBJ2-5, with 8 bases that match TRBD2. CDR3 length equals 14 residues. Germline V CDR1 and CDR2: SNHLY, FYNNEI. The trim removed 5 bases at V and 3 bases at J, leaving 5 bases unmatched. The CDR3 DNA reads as TGTGCCAGCAGTTTACAAGCGGGAGAAGAGACCCAGTACTTC. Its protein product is CASSLQAGEETQYF.

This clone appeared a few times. The CDR3 region is CSATPRSSYNEQFF. In DNA, the CDR3 is TGCAGCGCCACCCCTCGGAGCTCCTACAATGAGCAGTTCTTC. The V and J genes are TRBV29-1 and TRBJ2-1; no clear D gene. Germline V gene lookup returns CDR1 SQVTM and CDR2 ANQGSEA. Trimming removed 7 bases at V and 0 bases at J, with 13 bases between. This CDR3 spans 14 amino acids.

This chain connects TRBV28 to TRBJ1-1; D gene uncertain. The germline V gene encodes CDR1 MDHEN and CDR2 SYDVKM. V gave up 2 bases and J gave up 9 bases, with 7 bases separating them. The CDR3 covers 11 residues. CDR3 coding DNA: TGTGCCAGCAGTTTAACCAGACAAGCTTTCTTT. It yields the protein CASSLTRQAFF.

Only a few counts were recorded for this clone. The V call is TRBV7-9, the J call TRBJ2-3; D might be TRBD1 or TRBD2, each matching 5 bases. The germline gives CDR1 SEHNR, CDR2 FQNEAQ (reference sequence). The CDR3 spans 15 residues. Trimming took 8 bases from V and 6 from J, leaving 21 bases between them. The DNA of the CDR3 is TGTGCCAGCGGGGGTATGGCTGGGCCGCGGGATACGCAGTATTTT. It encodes CASGGMAGPRDTQYF.

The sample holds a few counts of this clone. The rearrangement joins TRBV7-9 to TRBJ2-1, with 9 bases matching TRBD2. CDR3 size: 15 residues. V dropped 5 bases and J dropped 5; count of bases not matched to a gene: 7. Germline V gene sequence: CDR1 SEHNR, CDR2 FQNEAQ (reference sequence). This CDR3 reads CASSQALAGNNEQFF. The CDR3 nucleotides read TGTGCCAGCAGCCAAGCACTAGCGGGCAACAATGAGCAGTTCTTC.

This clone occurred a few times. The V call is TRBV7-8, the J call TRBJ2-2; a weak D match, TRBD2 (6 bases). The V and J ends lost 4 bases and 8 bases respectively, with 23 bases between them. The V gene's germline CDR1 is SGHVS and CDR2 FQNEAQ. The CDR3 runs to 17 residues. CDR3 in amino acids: CASSSSQWDSPSGELFF. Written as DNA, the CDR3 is TGTGCCAGCAGCTCATCGCAATGGGACTCCCCTTCTGGGGAGCTGTTTTTT.

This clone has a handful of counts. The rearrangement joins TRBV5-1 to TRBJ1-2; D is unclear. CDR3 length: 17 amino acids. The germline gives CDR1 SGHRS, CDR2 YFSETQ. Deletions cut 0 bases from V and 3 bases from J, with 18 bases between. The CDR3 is CASSLEGSGRSYYGYTF. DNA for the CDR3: TGCGCCAGCAGCTTGGAAGGATCGGGCAGGTCCTACTATGGCTACACCTTC.

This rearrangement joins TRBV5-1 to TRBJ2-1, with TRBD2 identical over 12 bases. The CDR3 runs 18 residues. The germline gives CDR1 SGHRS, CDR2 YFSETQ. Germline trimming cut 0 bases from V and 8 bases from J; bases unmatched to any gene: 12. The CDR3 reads CASSLESQLAGGPHEQFF. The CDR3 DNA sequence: TGCGCCAGCAGCTTGGAGAGCCAACTAGCGGGAGGTCCCCATGAGCAGTTCTTC.

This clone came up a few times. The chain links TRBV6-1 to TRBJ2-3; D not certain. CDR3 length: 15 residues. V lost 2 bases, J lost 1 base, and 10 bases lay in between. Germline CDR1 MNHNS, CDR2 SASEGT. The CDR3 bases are TGTGCCAGCAGTGAATTCCTCGGCGGCACAGATACGCAGTATTTT. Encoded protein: CASSEFLGGTDTQYF.

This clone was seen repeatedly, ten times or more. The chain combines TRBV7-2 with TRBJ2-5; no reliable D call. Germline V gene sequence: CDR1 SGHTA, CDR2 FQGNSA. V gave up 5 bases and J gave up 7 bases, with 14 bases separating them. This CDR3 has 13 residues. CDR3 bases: TGTGCCAGCAGCAGCATGGATACGGGGACCCAGTACTTC. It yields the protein CASSSMDTGTQYF.

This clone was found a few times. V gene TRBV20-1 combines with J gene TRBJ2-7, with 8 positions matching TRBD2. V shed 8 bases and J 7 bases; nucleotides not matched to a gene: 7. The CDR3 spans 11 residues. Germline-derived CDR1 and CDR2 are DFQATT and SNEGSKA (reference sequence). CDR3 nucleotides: TGCAGTCTTGGACTAGCTGGGGAGCAGTACTTC. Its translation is CSLGLAGEQYF.

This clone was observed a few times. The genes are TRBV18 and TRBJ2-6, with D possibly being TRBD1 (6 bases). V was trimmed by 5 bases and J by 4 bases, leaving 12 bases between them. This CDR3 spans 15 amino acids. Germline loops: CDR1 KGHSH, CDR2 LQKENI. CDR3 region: CASSSQGYGANVLTF. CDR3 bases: TGTGCCAGCTCATCCCAGGGGTACGGGGCCAACGTCCTGACTTTC.

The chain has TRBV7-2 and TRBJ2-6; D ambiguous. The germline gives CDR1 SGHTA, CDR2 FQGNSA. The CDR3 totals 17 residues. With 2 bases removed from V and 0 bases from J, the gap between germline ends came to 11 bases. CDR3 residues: CASSLSGYTSGANVLTF. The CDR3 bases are TGTGCCAGCAGCTTATCGGGCTACACCTCTGGGGCCAACGTCCTGACTTTC.

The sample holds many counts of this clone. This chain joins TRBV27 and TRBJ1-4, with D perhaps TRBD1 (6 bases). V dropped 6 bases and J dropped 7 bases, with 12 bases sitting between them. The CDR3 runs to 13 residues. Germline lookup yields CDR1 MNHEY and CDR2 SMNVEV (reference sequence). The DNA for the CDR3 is TGTGCCAGCAGAAGGGGGGCGAGTGAAAAACTGTTTTTT. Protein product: CASRRGASEKLFF.

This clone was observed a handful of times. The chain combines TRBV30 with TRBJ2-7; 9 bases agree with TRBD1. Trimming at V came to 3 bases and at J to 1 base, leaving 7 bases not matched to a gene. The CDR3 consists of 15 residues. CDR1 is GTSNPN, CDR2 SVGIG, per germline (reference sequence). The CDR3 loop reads CAWSETGQGSYEQYF. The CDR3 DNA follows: TGTGCCTGGAGCGAGACGGGACAGGGTTCCTACGAGCAGTACTTC.

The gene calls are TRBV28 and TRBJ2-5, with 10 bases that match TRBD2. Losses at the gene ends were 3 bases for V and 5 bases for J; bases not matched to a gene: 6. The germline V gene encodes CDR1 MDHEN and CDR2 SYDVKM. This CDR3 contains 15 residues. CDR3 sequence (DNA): TGTGCCAGCAGTTTCCTGCTAGCGGGAGCTGAGACCCAGTACTTC. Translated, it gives CASSFLLAGAETQYF.

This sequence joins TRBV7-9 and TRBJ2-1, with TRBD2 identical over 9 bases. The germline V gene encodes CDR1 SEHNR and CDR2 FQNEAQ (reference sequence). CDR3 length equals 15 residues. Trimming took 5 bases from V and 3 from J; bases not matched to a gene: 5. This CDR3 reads CASSMGLASYNEQFF. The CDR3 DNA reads TGTGCCAGCAGCATGGGACTAGCTAGCTACAATGAGCAGTTCTTC. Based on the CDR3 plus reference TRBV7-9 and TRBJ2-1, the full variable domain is DTGVSQNPRHKITKRGQNVTFRCDPISEHNRLYWYRQTLGQGPEFLTYFQNEAQLEKSRLLSDRFSAERPKGSFSTLEIQRTEQGDSAMYLCASSMGLASYNEQFFGPGTRLTVL.

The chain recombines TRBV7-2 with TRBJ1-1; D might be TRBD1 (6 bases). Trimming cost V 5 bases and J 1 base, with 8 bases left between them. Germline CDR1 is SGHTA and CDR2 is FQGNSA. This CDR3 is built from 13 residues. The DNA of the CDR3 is TGTGCCAGCAGCACACAGGGGAACACTGAAGCTTTCTTT. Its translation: CASSTQGNTEAFF.

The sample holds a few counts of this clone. The CDR3 region is CASSLVRGKSYEQYF. CDR3 coding DNA: TGTGCCAGCAGCTTAGTTCGGGGCAAATCCTACGAGCAGTACTTC. The chain is built from TRBV7-3 and TRBJ2-7, with D tentatively TRBD1 or TRBD2 (5 bases each). V gave up 2 bases and J gave up 1 base, with 12 bases separating them. The CDR3 length is 15 residues. Germline-derived CDR1 and CDR2 are SGHTA and FQGTGA.